This is a list of T cell receptor beta chains from one sample in a study of T cell clones after liver transplantation. The repertoire was sequenced with immunoSEQ multiplex PCR; TCRdb's copy has only in-frame clones and lacks some. The table lists more than 95,000 clones, 84% of them singletons. The sequenced sample was CD4+ T cells from blood, obtained approximately 50 months after liver transplant. The receptors originated from a human patient who received a liver transplant. The graft donor may be the source of some T cells. CDR3s leave out the opening cysteine and the closing phenylalanine or tryptophan. Each record gives: CDR3 protein, J gene, V gene.

CDR3 protein: ASALGRTGELF
J gene: TRBJ2-2
V gene: TRBV7-2

CDR3 protein: ASREGQGFMNTEAF
J gene: TRBJ1-1
V gene: TRBV2

CDR3 protein: ASRREQGQPQH
J gene: TRBJ1-5
V gene: TRBV5-1

CDR3 protein: ASSFTRETEAF
J gene: TRBJ1-1
V gene: TRBV7-6

CDR3 protein: ASSSSGPSTDTQY
J gene: TRBJ2-3
V gene: TRBV5-1

CDR3 protein: ASSGWTGEETQY
J gene: TRBJ2-5
V gene: TRBV5-4

CDR3 protein: SVVLTGGGWEQY
J gene: TRBJ2-7
V gene: TRBV29-1

CDR3 protein: ASSPRGTSGTGELF
J gene: TRBJ2-2
V gene: TRBV18

CDR3 protein: ASTLGLRGGQPYEQY
J gene: TRBJ2-7
V gene: TRBV19

CDR3 protein: ASSYSGTPDEKLF
J gene: TRBJ1-4
V gene: TRBV6-5

CDR3 protein: ASSQITGNTEAF
J gene: TRBJ1-1
V gene: TRBV5-1

CDR3 protein: ASRWGNTGELF
J gene: TRBJ2-2
V gene: TRBV19

CDR3 protein: ASGDRPNEKLF
J gene: TRBJ1-4
V gene: TRBV28

CDR3 protein: ASSLVQPTLNTGELF
J gene: TRBJ2-2
V gene: TRBV7-2

CDR3 protein: ASSLDPKGLQQF
J gene: TRBJ2-1
V gene: TRBV5-4

CDR3 protein: ASSSRQGVNEQF
J gene: TRBJ2-1
V gene: TRBV6-5

CDR3 protein: ASSLVGEGNGYT
J gene: TRBJ1-2
V gene: TRBV5-6

CDR3 protein: ASSPGQPPYEQY
J gene: TRBJ2-7
V gene: TRBV7-2